This is a list of T cell receptor beta chains from one sample in a study of response to subunit inactivated influenza vaccine. MiXCR was run by TCRdb on the RT-PCR reads, yielding one entry per CDR3 protein. The table includes approximately 700,000 distinct CDR3 sequences, approximately 15% detected once. The sample consisted of PBMCs from blood, taken 14 days before vaccination. The receptors derive from a man in his forties or fifties who received an inactivated influenza vaccine. CDR3s include the opening cysteine and the closing phenylalanine or tryptophan. The D gene is left open where the match is weak. Size is omitted from some rows. Given values are once, few, many or a class for expanded clones.

TRBD2 | TRBJ2-3 | - | TRBV5-4 | CASSLFTSGGGTQYF | TGTGCCAGCAGCTTGTTTACTAGCGGGGGAGGTACGCAGTATTTT
- | TRBJ1-2 | many | TRBV6-5 | CASSYSRDQTNGYTF | TGTGCCAGCAGTTACTCGAGGGACCAGACCAATGGCTACACCTTC
- | TRBJ2-1 | many | TRBV6-2/TRBV6-3 | CASSLSVEQFF | TGTGCCAGCAGTCTTAGCGTCGAGCAGTTCTTC
- | TRBJ1-3 | few | TRBV7-9 | CASSLGGNSGNTIYF | TGTGCCAGCAGCTTAGGCGGTAACTCTGGAAACACCATATATTTT
- | TRBJ2-1 | few | TRBV20-1 | CSASQQLFYNEQFF | TGCAGTGCTAGTCAACAGCTATTCTACAATGAGCAGTTCTTC
- | TRBJ2-1 | few | TRBV21-1 | CASSNRQDTGGVFCEQFF | TGTGCCAGCAGCAACCGGCAAGACACAGGGGGGGTCTTCTGCGAGCAGTTCTTC
- | TRBJ1-1 | few | TRBV12-3/TRBV12-4 | CASSLNSMNTEAFF | TGTGCCAGCAGTTTAAACAGCATGAACACTGAAGCTTTCTTT
TRBD1 | TRBJ1-1 | - | TRBV29-1 | CSVDSSTGGVYNAEAFF | TGCAGCGTTGACTCCTCGACAGGGGGCGTATATAACGCTGAAGCTTTCTTT
TRBD1 | TRBJ2-7 | few | TRBV6-1 | CASEGQGHSYEQYF | TGTGCCAGCGAGGGACAGGGACACTCCTACGAGCAGTACTTC
- | TRBJ1-2 | - | TRBV27 | CASSLSILSAYTF | TGTGCCAGCAGTTTATCGATTTTGTCAGCTTACACCTTC
- | TRBJ1-5 | few | TRBV4-2 | CASSQGGVSNQPQHF | TGTGCCAGCAGCCAAGGGGGCGTTAGCAATCAGCCCCAGCATTTT
TRBD1 | TRBJ2-5 | - | TRBV3-1 | CASSQRTGGETQYF | TGTGCCAGCAGCCAACGAACAGGGGGAGAGACCCAGTACTTC
- | TRBJ2-5 | - | TRBV4-2 | CASSQWGVQETQYF | TGTGCCAGCAGCCAGTGGGGTGTCCAAGAGACCCAGTACTTC
- | TRBJ1-2 | many | TRBV12-3/TRBV12-4 | CASSLVGLFYGYTF | TGTGCCAGCAGTTTAGTAGGGTTATTTTATGGCTACACCTTC
TRBD1 | TRBJ2-6 | many | TRBV6-2/TRBV6-3 | CASSSTPGQVTGANVLTF | TGTGCCAGCAGTTCAACCCCGGGACAGGTTACTGGGGCCAACGTCCTGACTTTC
TRBD2 | TRBJ2-5 | - | TRBV4-2 | CASSQTTSGRETQYF | TGTGCCAGCAGCCAGACCACTAGCGGACGGGAGACCCAGTACTTC
- | TRBJ2-7 | few | TRBV4-1 | CASSQEVVGGAWEQYF | TGCGCCAGCAGCCAAGAAGTAGTTGGGGGCGCGTGGGAGCAGTACTTC
TRBD1 | TRBJ1-5 | many | TRBV7-3 | CASRQPGQGLYSNQPQHF | TGTGCCAGCAGGCAGCCGGGACAGGGCCTCTATAGCAATCAGCCCCAGCATTTT
TRBD2 | TRBJ2-7 | - | TRBV11-2 | CASSGGIVAGKHSYEQYF | TGTGCCAGCAGCGGTGGGATAGTAGCGGGAAAACACTCCTACGAGCAGTACTTC
TRBD1 | TRBJ2-1 | few | TRBV6-2/TRBV6-3 | CASSYPRTGGEGSGRNEQFF | TGTGCCAGCAGTTACCCCCGGACAGGGGGCGAGGGTAGCGGGAGAAATGAGCAGTTCTTC
- | TRBJ2-1 | - | TRBV2 | CASSEGGSRQFF | TGTGCCAGCAGTGAAGGGGGGTCCCGGCAGTTCTTC
- | TRBJ1-4 | - | TRBV5-1 | CASSPGAASGNEKLFF | TGCGCCAGCAGCCCAGGTGCGGCCTCCGGTAATGAAAAACTGTTTTTT
TRBD2 | TRBJ2-1 | few | TRBV2 | CASSYPSGSVGDEQFF | TGTGCCAGCAGCTACCCGAGCGGGAGCGTCGGGGATGAGCAGTTCTTC
- | TRBJ1-1 | few | TRBV4-1 | CASSQDPLSNTEAFF | TGCGCCAGCAGCCAAGATCCACTAAGCAACACTGAAGCTTTCTTT
- | TRBJ1-2 | - | TRBV7-9 | CASSLQEPGGYTF | TGTGCCAGCAGCTTGCAGGAGCCAGGGGGCTACACCTTC
- | TRBJ2-5 | - | TRBV20-1 | CSALTGDGPGTQYF | TGCAGTGCTCTTACCGGCGACGGCCCAGGGACCCAGTACTTC
- | TRBJ1-2 | - | TRBV7-6 | CASSLDVRGGDGYTF | TGTGCCAGCAGCTTAGACGTTCGAGGGGGGGATGGCTACACCTTC
- | TRBJ1-1 | - | TRBV12-3/TRBV12-4 | CASSLGRAEAFF | TGTGCCAGCAGTTTAGGACGAGCTGAAGCTTTCTTT
- | TRBJ2-1 | - | TRBV5-1 | CASREGAGQGSEQFF | TGCGCCAGCAGGGAGGGGGCAGGTCAGGGGAGTGAGCAGTTCTTC
- | TRBJ2-1 | - | TRBV6-2/TRBV6-3 | CASSYSRSLGNEQFF | TGTGCCAGCAGTTACTCTCGGTCATTGGGCAATGAGCAGTTCTTC
- | TRBJ2-1 | - | TRBV3-1 | CASSQGGNYYNEQFF | TGTGCCAGCAGCCAAGGGGGTAATTACTACAATGAGCAGTTCTTC
- | TRBJ2-3 | many | TRBV10-3 | CAISESIRAGSSTDTQYF | TGTGCCATCAGTGAGTCAATACGGGCAGGGTCAAGCACAGATACGCAGTATTTT
- | TRBJ2-6 | - | TRBV11-2 | CASRLNFLYRRSGANVLTF | TGTGCCAGCAGATTAAACTTTTTGTATAGACGCTCTGGGGCCAACGTCCTGACTTTC
- | TRBJ2-1 | few | TRBV14 | CASSRLIQYNEQFF | TGTGCCAGCAGCCGTCTTATACAGTACAATGAGCAGTTCTTC
TRBD2 | TRBJ2-3 | - | TRBV6-5 | CASSYSTGGGTDTQYF | TGTGCCAGCAGTTACTCGACGGGGGGGGGCACAGATACGCAGTATTTT
- | TRBJ2-1 | many | TRBV7-8 | CASSYGGGGYYNEQFF | TGTGCCAGCAGCTACGGAGGGGGTGGATACTACAATGAGCAGTTCTTC